The 7 T cell receptor beta chains below all came from one sample that was sequenced in a study of blood T cell repertoires in COVID-19 (dated by TCRdb to about 2020). The library was made by the immunoSEQ multiplex PCR assay. Drawn from immuneACCESS, this table holds only the in-frame rearrangements with V and J called that TCRdb kept. Clones are partly lost; checked studies trace under half to an unresolved V gene and leave the rest unexplained. Present in this sample are around 140,000 clones, 80% to 90% of which were seen just once. 2% to 2.5% of the sample belongs to the ten largest clones. The sequenced sample consisted of peripheral blood. These receptors came from a man in his fifties with active COVID-19.

The chain has TRBV2 and TRBJ2-1, with 10 bases that match TRBD2. CDR1 SNHLY and CDR2 FYNNEI come from the germline V gene. The CDR3 is 17 amino acids. With 7 bases clipped from V and 4 bases from J, the junction kept 13 bases outside the gene matches. For the CDR3, the DNA is TGTGCCAGCATCAGCCGGGCCAGCGGGGGGGGGTACAATGAGCAGTTCTTC. It translates to CASISRASGGGYNEQFF.

This rearrangement joins TRBV18 to TRBJ1-1; D is ambiguous. Germline V lookup: CDR1 KGHSH, CDR2 LQKENI. CDR3 length: 13 amino acids. The V end was cut by 2 bases, the J end by 5 bases, with 9 bases between. The CDR3, as DNA: TGTGCCAGCTCACCATCCGCCGGGACTGAAGCTTTCTTT. It is translated as CASSPSAGTEAFF.

This chain links TRBV19 with TRBJ2-3; 9 bases map to TRBD1. The CDR3 covers 16 residues. The V gene's germline CDR1 is LNHDA and CDR2 SQIVND (reference sequence). With V trimmed by 4 bases and J by 4 bases, 9 bases remained unmatched. Written as DNA, the CDR3 is TGTGCCAGTAGTAACAGGATGACAGGGGGGGCAGATACGCAGTATTTT. Translation: CASSNRMTGGADTQYF.

J is TRBJ2-7 and V is TRBV6-1; D is uncertain. The CDR3 covers 13 residues. The V end lost 2 bases, the J end lost 3 bases, and 8 bases lay between the germline ends. Germline CDR1 MNHNS, CDR2 SASEGT. The CDR3 here is CASSETPGYEQYF. In nucleotides, the CDR3 is TGTGCCAGCAGTGAAACCCCGGGCTACGAGCAGTACTTC.

Only one count was recorded for this clone. The chain joins TRBV7-2 to TRBJ1-1; possibly TRBD1 for D (6 bases). The CDR3 is 14 residues long. From germline, CDR1 is SGHTA and CDR2 FQGNSA. Trimming took 5 bases from V and 1 from J, leaving 11 bases between them. The CDR3 region has the DNA TGTGCCAGCAGCCTCAGACAGGAGAACACTGAAGCTTTCTTT. Protein: CASSLRQENTEAFF.

The V and J genes are TRBV21-1 and TRBJ1-1; the table calls TRBD1, which could not be checked here. TRBV21-1 is reported as a pseudogene. The length of the CDR3 is 12 residues. The CDR3 nucleotides read TGTGCCAGCAACCGCAGGAACACTGAAGCTTTCTTT. Protein: CASNRRNTEAFF.

The chain employs TRBV6-5 and TRBJ1-1; D is undetermined. The CDR3 is made up of 12 amino acids. Germline-derived CDR1 and CDR2 are MNHEY and SVGAGI. Between the trimmed V and J ends, which lost 0 bases and 6 bases, there was a span of 5 bases. CDR3: CASSYSAAEAFF. The CDR3 DNA is TGTGCCAGCAGTTACTCGGCCGCTGAAGCTTTCTTT.